Listed here are 25 T cell receptor beta chains from one sample, sequenced in a study of vaccination effects on CD4 cells after COVID-19. These TCRs' antigens remain unknown. Antigen-specific CD4+ T cells were expanded with viral peptide pools in the ViraFEST assay before sequencing. Following culture for roughly 10 days, CD4+ T cells were isolated. It was two doses of either the BNT162b2 or mRNA-1273 vaccine that participants received. Assay used: immunoSEQ multiplex PCR; TCRdb lists only in-frame clones, some missing. The sample lists roughly 71,000 clones; roughly four fifths were seen once. This specimen consisted of CD4+ T cells from PBMCs cultured with HCoV-229E spike peptides, obtained after COVID-19 vaccination. Receptors were obtained from a human donor who received a COVID-19 vaccine.

This chain joins TRBV4-2 and TRBJ2-5; 11 nucleotides match TRBD2. The germline V gene encodes CDR1 LGHNA and CDR2 YNFKEQ. The CDR3 covers 17 residues. The trim removed 0 bases at V and 4 bases at J, leaving 7 bases unmatched. The CDR3 loop reads CASSQDSLAGGRETQYF. The CDR3 DNA is TGTGCCAGCAGCCAAGATTCCCTAGCGGGGGGCAGAGAGACCCAGTACTTC.

This clone was recorded once. This chain joins TRBV6-5 and TRBJ2-7; D is possibly TRBD1 (5 bases). Germline V lookup: CDR1 MNHEY, CDR2 SVGAGI. CDR3 length: 15 residues. Trimming left V 1 base short and J 6 bases short, with 16 bases between. The CDR3 nucleotides read TGTGCCAGCAGTTACTGCAGGCAGGGTTCTTGCGAGCAGTACGTC. Its translation: CASSYCRQGSCEQYV.

In DNA form, the CDR3 reads TGTGCCAGCAGCTCCCTACCCTACAGGTTATCCTCTGGAAACACCATATATTTT. Its protein is CASSSLPYRLSSGNTIYF. The V and J genes are TRBV7-2 and TRBJ1-3; the D gene is possibly TRBD1 (5 bases). The V and J ends lost 4 bases and 0 bases respectively, with 19 bases between them. The CDR3 loop spans 18 amino acids. CDR1 and CDR2 (germline): SGHTA, FQGNSA. Full variable domain (remainder filled in from reference TRBV7-2 and TRBJ1-3): GAGVSQSPSNKVTEKGKDVELRCDPISGHTALYWYRQSLGQGLEFLIYFQGNSAPDKSGLPSDRFSAERTGGSVSTLTIQRTQQEDSAVYLCASSSLPYRLSSGNTIYFGEGSWLTVV.

This clone turned up a few times. The genes are TRBV18 and TRBJ1-1; 7 positions match TRBD1. With V trimmed by 5 bases and J by 0 bases, 3 bases remained unmatched. This CDR3 contains 14 residues. Germline V gives CDR1 KGHSH, CDR2 LQKENI. The CDR3 sequence: CASSVDRVNTEAFF. CDR3 sequence (DNA): TGTGCCAGCTCAGTTGACAGGGTGAACACTGAAGCTTTCTTT.

Note on this clone: The junction shows a germline mismatch at one end, possibly a read error. The CDR3 loop is CASSILTGHRICF. DNA for the CDR3: TGTGCCAGTAGTATACTGACAGGGCACCGGATCTGCTTC. The chain joins TRBV19 to TRBJ1-2, with 7 bases identical to TRBD1. The CDR3 consists of 13 residues. From germline, CDR1 is LNHDA and CDR2 SQIVND (reference sequence).

This chain links TRBV28 with TRBJ1-3; possibly TRBD1 for D (6 bases). Germline CDR1 MDHEN, CDR2 SYDVKM. The V end lost 5 bases, the J end lost 3 bases, and 20 bases lay between the germline ends. The CDR3 has 17 amino acids. CDR3 loop: CASSPLSYREIGNTIYF. The CDR3 DNA is TGTGCCAGCAGTCCCCTCTCATACAGGGAAATTGGAAACACCATATATTTT.

V and J are TRBV19 and TRBJ1-5, with D hard to call. Looked up from germline, CDR1 is LNHDA and CDR2 is SQIVND (reference sequence). The length of the CDR3 is 14 residues. V was cut by 1 base and J by 3 bases, with 7 bases left in between. CDR3 DNA: TGTGCCAGTAGTATAGGAACACCCAATCAGCCCCAGCATTTT. Amino acids: CASSIGTPNQPQHF.

The J gene is TRBJ1-2, the V gene TRBV5-1; D is possibly TRBD1 (6 bases). V dropped 4 bases and J dropped 5 bases, with 6 bases sitting between them. From germline, CDR1 is SGHRS and CDR2 YFSETQ. This CDR3 region has 11 residues. CDR3 coding DNA: TGCGCCAGCAGCCAGGGGTATGGCTACACCTTC. This sequence encodes CASSQGYGYTF.

The chain joins TRBV16 to TRBJ1-1; TRBD1 is a possible D gene (6 bases). This CDR3 region has 18 residues. Trimming pared 8 bases from V and 1 base from J, leaving 26 bases between. Germline CDR1 is KGHSY and CDR2 is FQNENV. DNA for the CDR3: TGTGCCAGCCGAACCCCGGGGGGGCCCTCACTTCAGAACACTGAAGCTTTCTTT. Translated: CASRTPGGPSLQNTEAFF.

The genes are TRBV6-6 and TRBJ2-7, with D possibly being TRBD1 or TRBD2 (5 bases each). The V gene lost 4 bases and the J gene lost 2 bases, with 15 bases spanning the gap. The CDR3 sequence is 15 residues long. CDR1 MNHNY and CDR2 SVGAGI come from the germline V gene (reference sequence). CDR3 bases: TGTGCCAGCAGTTCCCCCCGGGACGGGACCTACGAGCAGTACGTC. Translation gives CASSSPRDGTYEQYV.

The chain carries TRBV27 and TRBJ1-6; 7 bases match TRBD1. The CDR3 is made up of 15 amino acids. Germline V gives CDR1 MNHEY, CDR2 SMNVEV (reference sequence). Trimming took 5 bases from V and 9 from J; bases not matched to a gene: 10. The CDR3 bases are TGTGCCAGCAGTCAGCGACAGGGAGTAAGTTCACCCCTCCACTTT. It translates to CASSQRQGVSSPLHF.

J is TRBJ2-5 and V is TRBV5-1, with 8 bases matching TRBD1. Losses at the gene ends were 4 bases for V and 5 bases for J; bases not matched to a gene: 7. Germline V gene data show CDR1 as SGHRS and CDR2 as YFSETQ. CDR3 size: 14 residues. The CDR3 sequence: CASSGQGWEETQYF. The CDR3 DNA reads as TGCGCCAGCAGCGGACAGGGCTGGGAGGAGACCCAGTACTTC.

This clone was seen just once. The chain couples TRBV12-5 to TRBJ1-2; TRBD1 aligns across 10 bases. CDR1 and CDR2 (germline): LGHNT, FRNRAP. V shed 0 bases, J shed 4 bases, and the junction held 8 bases outside the gene matches. The CDR3 sequence is 17 residues long. CDR3 protein: CASGLVIGQGEIYGYTF. The CDR3 nucleotides are TGTGCTAGTGGTTTGGTCATCGGACAGGGGGAAATCTATGGCTACACCTTC.

CDR3 coding DNA: TGCGCCAGCAGTGAGGTTTCAGGGTACAATCAGCCCCAGCATTTT. Its protein product is CASSEVSGYNQPQHF. The chain is built from TRBV10-2 and TRBJ1-5, with D possibly TRBD1 on 5 matching bases. There are 15 residues in the CDR3. Germline CDR1 is WSHSY and CDR2 is SAAADI. The ends were cut back, 2 bases at V and 3 bases at J, with 11 bases in the middle.

This clone was counted a few times. This chain joins TRBV20-1 and TRBJ1-5; D is ambiguous. Germline loops: CDR1 DFQATT, CDR2 SNEGSKA (reference sequence). V lost 3 bases and J 1 base, leaving 10 bases between the germline ends. CDR3 length: 14 amino acids. In DNA form, the CDR3 reads TGCAGTGCTAGTAAGGACGGGAGCAATCAGCCCCAGCATTTT. Translating gives CSASKDGSNQPQHF.

The chain uses TRBV7-9 and TRBJ2-3; no reliable D call. Germline V gives CDR1 SEHNR, CDR2 FQNEAQ (reference sequence). The CDR3 spans 14 residues. Deletions cut 1 base from V and 0 bases from J, with 5 bases between. The CDR3 reads CASSLVGSTDTQYF. The CDR3 DNA reads as TGTGCCAGCAGCTTAGTGGGCAGCACAGATACGCAGTATTTT.

This clone was picked up one time. The rearrangement joins TRBV28 to TRBJ1-4; D ambiguous. The CDR3 spans 14 residues. The V end was cut by 3 bases, the J end by 7 bases, with 12 bases between. Germline V gene data show CDR1 as MDHEN and CDR2 as SYDVKM. The CDR3 loop is CASSFGPNLEKLFF. CDR3 bases: TGTGCCAGCAGTTTTGGACCGAACCTTGAAAAACTGTTTTTT.

This clone was recorded only once. The chain uses TRBV5-1 and TRBJ2-5; TRBD2 aligns across 13 bases. V dropped 6 bases and J dropped 2; count of bases not matched to a gene: 4. Looked up from germline, CDR1 is SGHRS and CDR2 is YFSETQ. This CDR3 region has 15 residues. DNA of the CDR3: TGCGCCAGCAACCCGGGACTAGCGGGGCAAGAGACCCAGTACTTC. Translation: CASNPGLAGQETQYF.

The chain employs TRBV6-5 and TRBJ2-7, with 12 bases identical to TRBD1. The junction had 9 bases not matched to a gene; V was cut back by 7 bases and J by 5 bases. The length of the CDR3 is 15 residues. Per germline, CDR1 MNHEY and CDR2 SVGAGI. CDR3 residues: CASMKGQGAANEQYV. DNA of the CDR3: TGTGCCAGCATGAAGGGACAGGGGGCCGCGAACGAGCAGTACGTC.

The rearrangement joins TRBV7-9 to TRBJ2-5, with D perhaps given as TRBD1 or TRBD2 (5 bases each). The CDR3 is 16 residues long. V was clipped by 4 bases and J by 0 bases, with 15 bases between them. Germline CDR1 is SEHNR and CDR2 is FQNEAQ (reference sequence). The CDR3 is CASSSPRRGNQETQYF. The CDR3 DNA sequence: TGTGCCAGCAGCTCCCCCCGCCGGGGCAACCAAGAGACCCAGTACTTC.

This sequence joins TRBV7-9 and TRBJ1-2; 8 bases match TRBD1. Germline CDR1 is SEHNR and CDR2 is FQNEAQ (reference sequence). V trimming: 5 bases; J trimming: 4 bases; junction bases outside the gene matches: 3. This CDR3 spans 13 amino acids. Here the CDR3 reads CASSVGQGYGYTF. As DNA, the CDR3 is TGTGCCAGCAGCGTTGGACAGGGCTATGGCTACACCTTC.

This chain uses TRBV5-5 with TRBJ2-1, with 8 bases that match TRBD2. Germline lookup yields CDR1 SGHKS and CDR2 YYEKEE (reference sequence). This CDR3 spans 11 amino acids. Trimming took 5 bases from V and 10 from J; bases not matched to a gene: 2. The CDR3 sequence is CASRLAGEQFF. CDR3 bases: TGTGCCAGCAGGTTAGCGGGGGAGCAGTTCTTC. Filled out from reference TRBV5-5 and TRBJ2-1, the complete variable domain reads DAGVTQSPTHLIKTRGQQVTLRCSPISGHKSVSWYQQVLGQGPQFIFQYYEKEERGRGNFPDRFSARQFPNYSSELNVNALLLGDSALYLCASRLAGEQFFGPGTRLTVL.

This chain uses TRBV3-1 (or the pseudogene TRBV3-2) with TRBJ1-3; D remains unclear. CDR1 LGHDT and CDR2 YNNKEL come from the germline V gene (reference sequence). V lost 4 bases to trimming and J lost 2 bases, with 6 bases between them. The CDR3 is 13 residues long. In DNA, the CDR3 is TGTGCCAGCAGCCCGCGTACTGGAAACACCATATATTTT. Translating it yields CASSPRTGNTIYF.

This clone was found a few times. The rearrangement links TRBV7-3 to TRBJ2-1; 7 bases fit TRBD1. V shed 5 bases, J shed 9 bases, and the junction held 10 bases outside the gene matches. The CDR3 loop spans 14 amino acids. The V gene's germline CDR1 is SGHTA and CDR2 FQGTGA. The CDR3 sequence: CASSRSGTVSEQFF. Here the CDR3 DNA reads TGTGCCAGCAGCCGCTCCGGGACAGTAAGTGAGCAGTTCTTC.

The chain uses TRBV30 and TRBJ1-1; possibly TRBD1 for D (6 bases). Germline CDR1 and CDR2: GTSNPN and SVGIG (reference sequence). The CDR3 is made up of 13 amino acids. V dropped 4 bases and J dropped 3 bases, with 12 bases sitting between them. As DNA, the CDR3 is TGTGCCTGGATCCCCAGGGGAGACACTGAAGCTTTCTTT. Residues: CAWIPRGDTEAFF.